This is a list of T cell receptor beta chains from one sample in a study of human T cells and chemical hapten exposure. From the RACE reads, TCRdb called clonotypes with MiXCR, one entry per CDR3 protein. The sample lists around 52,000 distinct CDR3 sequences; about 9.6% were seen once. The source was whole blood, collected in connection with sensitization to the hapten diphenylcyclopropenone (DPC). Receptor source: a woman in her forties with alopecia areata. Some clones in this sample may be carry-over from other donors' samples. Both conserved end residues are part of each CDR3. D genes are given only for firm matches. Some rows have no size entry. The others give once, few or many, or a class for an expanded clone.

CDR3 protein: CASSFYRDTEAFF
CDR3 DNA: TGTGCCAGCAGCTTTTACAGGGACACTGAAGCTTTCTTT
clone size: .
V gene: TRBV14
J gene: TRBJ1-1
D gene: .

CDR3 protein: CASGPRTGGGSYEQYF
CDR3 DNA: TGTGCCAGCGGCCCCCGCACAGGGGGGGGGTCCTACGAGCAGTACTTC
clone size: many
V gene: TRBV28
J gene: TRBJ2-7
D gene: .

CDR3 protein: CASSQVSGSSPDEQYF
CDR3 DNA: TGTGCCAGCAGCCAAGTAAGCGGCAGTTCCCCTGACGAGCAGTACTTC
clone size: many
V gene: TRBV3-1
J gene: TRBJ2-7
D gene: .

CDR3 protein: CASSSYNMGNTEAFF
CDR3 DNA: TGTGCCAGCAGCTCCTATAACATGGGAAACACTGAAGCTTTCTTT
clone size: many
V gene: TRBV5-4
J gene: TRBJ1-1
D gene: .

CDR3 protein: CSAGGARSYGYTF
CDR3 DNA: TGCAGTGCTGGCGGGGCCAGGTCGTATGGCTACACCTTC
clone size: few
V gene: TRBV20-1
J gene: TRBJ1-2
D gene: .

CDR3 protein: CASSLQGTGVNSPLHF
CDR3 DNA: TGTGCCAGCAGCTTACAAGGGACAGGGGTGAATTCACCCCTCCACTTT
clone size: many
V gene: TRBV7-9
J gene: TRBJ1-6
D gene: TRBD1

CDR3 protein: CASSVGLDRGYGYTF
CDR3 DNA: TGTGCCAGCAGCGTAGGGTTAGACAGGGGTTATGGCTACACCTTC
clone size: .
V gene: TRBV7-2
J gene: TRBJ1-2
D gene: TRBD1

CDR3 protein: CASSVYGTGYSEQFF
CDR3 DNA: TGTGCCAGCAGTGTTTATGGGACAGGGTATAGTGAGCAGTTCTTC
clone size: many
V gene: TRBV2
J gene: TRBJ2-1
D gene: TRBD1

CDR3 protein: CASSPRTGNPTGELFF
CDR3 DNA: TGTGCCAGCAGCCCCCGGACAGGGAACCCCACCGGGGAGCTGTTTTTT
clone size: few
V gene: TRBV7-9
J gene: TRBJ2-2
D gene: TRBD1

CDR3 protein: CASRIGQGNTEAFF
CDR3 DNA: TGTGCCAGTCGGATCGGACAGGGAAACACTGAAGCTTTCTTT
clone size: few
V gene: TRBV6-1
J gene: TRBJ1-1
D gene: TRBD1

CDR3 protein: CSAPTSGGAVSIPDTQYF
CDR3 DNA: TGCAGTGCTCCGACTAGCGGGGGGGCAGTCAGTATCCCAGATACGCAGTATTTT
clone size: many
V gene: TRBV20-1
J gene: TRBJ2-3
D gene: TRBD2

CDR3 protein: CASSPKGKSTSGTDTQYF
CDR3 DNA: TGTGCCAGCAGCCCCAAGGGGAAATCGACTTCTGGCACAGATACGCAGTATTTT
clone size: .
V gene: TRBV16
J gene: TRBJ2-3
D gene: .

CDR3 protein: CSVELPAKNIQYF
CDR3 DNA: TGCAGCGTTGAATTACCAGCCAAAAACATTCAGTACTTC
clone size: many
V gene: TRBV29-1
J gene: TRBJ2-4
D gene: .

CDR3 protein: CASSLTGYNQPQHF
CDR3 DNA: TGTGCCAGCAGTCTTACAGGATACAATCAGCCCCAGCATTTT
clone size: many
V gene: TRBV12-3/TRBV12-4
J gene: TRBJ1-5
D gene: .

CDR3 protein: CASSLPRRQETQYF
CDR3 DNA: TGTGCCAGCAGCTTACCGAGGCGCCAAGAGACCCAGTACTTC
clone size: many
V gene: TRBV7-9
J gene: TRBJ2-5
D gene: .

CDR3 protein: CASSEAQGGTIYF
CDR3 DNA: TGTGCCAGCAGTGAAGCGCAAGGAGGCACCATATATTTT
clone size: many
V gene: TRBV2
J gene: TRBJ1-3
D gene: .

CDR3 protein: CASSTGSETEAFF
CDR3 DNA: TGTGCCAGCAGTACAGGAAGCGAGACTGAAGCTTTCTTT
clone size: many
V gene: TRBV25-1
J gene: TRBJ1-1
D gene: .

CDR3 protein: CATRGGEPNSPLHF
CDR3 DNA: TGTGCCACGCGCGGTGGGGAGCCCAATTCACCCCTCCACTTT
clone size: many
V gene: TRBV27
J gene: TRBJ1-6
D gene: .

CDR3 protein: CASSQPGTGRTEAFF
CDR3 DNA: TGCGCCAGCAGCCAGCCTGGGACAGGGCGGACTGAAGCTTTCTTT
clone size: many
V gene: TRBV4-1
J gene: TRBJ1-1
D gene: TRBD1

CDR3 protein: CSVEVMSGTEAFF
CDR3 DNA: TGCAGCGTTGAAGTGATGAGTGGCACTGAAGCTTTCTTT
clone size: .
V gene: TRBV29-1
J gene: TRBJ1-1
D gene: .

CDR3 protein: CASRAGSEAFF
CDR3 DNA: TGCGCCAGCAGGGCGGGGTCTGAAGCTTTCTTT
clone size: .
V gene: TRBV10-2
J gene: TRBJ1-1
D gene: .

CDR3 protein: CSATFGGQGTDTQYF
CDR3 DNA: TGCAGTGCCACATTCGGGGGACAGGGGACAGATACGCAGTATTTT
clone size: many
V gene: TRBV20-1
J gene: TRBJ2-3
D gene: TRBD1

CDR3 protein: CASSSWDFYEQYF
CDR3 DNA: TGTGCCAGCAGTTCGTGGGACTTCTACGAGCAGTACTTC
clone size: large
V gene: TRBV28
J gene: TRBJ2-7
D gene: .

CDR3 protein: CASSFGEAETDTQYF
CDR3 DNA: TGTGCCAGCAGTTTTGGGGAGGCCGAGACAGATACGCAGTATTTT
clone size: many
V gene: TRBV12-3/TRBV12-4
J gene: TRBJ2-3
D gene: .

CDR3 protein: CASSRGRDNEQFF
CDR3 DNA: TGTGCCAGCAGTCGGGGCCGGGACAATGAGCAGTTCTTC
clone size: many
V gene: TRBV4-2
J gene: TRBJ2-1
D gene: .

CDR3 protein: CASSARENTEAFF
CDR3 DNA: TGTGCCAGCAGTGCCAGGGAGAACACTGAAGCTTTCTTT
clone size: .
V gene: TRBV6-4
J gene: TRBJ1-1
D gene: .

CDR3 protein: CSARAFVVRTEAFF
CDR3 DNA: TGCAGTGCTAGAGCCTTCGTTGTACGCACTGAAGCTTTCTTT
clone size: many
V gene: TRBV20-1
J gene: TRBJ1-1
D gene: .

CDR3 protein: CAISESVGLNQPQHF
CDR3 DNA: TGTGCCATCAGTGAGTCGGTAGGGCTCAATCAGCCCCAGCATTTT
clone size: many
V gene: TRBV10-3
J gene: TRBJ1-5
D gene: .

CDR3 protein: CASSRQGASNQPQHF
CDR3 DNA: TGTGCCAGCTCACGACAGGGGGCAAGCAATCAGCCCCAGCATTTT
clone size: many
V gene: TRBV18
J gene: TRBJ1-5
D gene: TRBD1

CDR3 protein: CASSSGQGSGYTF
CDR3 DNA: TGTGCCAGCAGCTCAGGACAGGGTAGTGGCTACACCTTC
clone size: .
V gene: TRBV7-6
J gene: TRBJ1-2
D gene: TRBD1

CDR3 protein: CASSYDSYTEAFF
CDR3 DNA: TGTGCCAGCAGCTATGACAGCTACACTGAAGCTTTCTTT
clone size: few
V gene: TRBV7-9
J gene: TRBJ1-1
D gene: .

CDR3 protein: CASSEESNQPQHF
CDR3 DNA: TGTGCCAGCAGTGAAGAGAGCAATCAGCCCCAGCATTTT
clone size: many
V gene: TRBV6-4
J gene: TRBJ1-5
D gene: .

CDR3 protein: CASSLLSGLEETQYF
CDR3 DNA: TGCGCCAGCAGCTTGCTCTCGGGCCTAGAGGAAACCCAGTACTTC
clone size: few
V gene: TRBV5-1
J gene: TRBJ2-5
D gene: .

CDR3 protein: CASSLPQSPLHF
CDR3 DNA: TGTGCCAGCAGCTTACCGCAATCACCCCTCCACTTT
clone size: few
V gene: TRBV7-9
J gene: TRBJ1-6
D gene: .

CDR3 protein: CATPRRGYEQYF
CDR3 DNA: TGTGCCACCCCAAGGCGGGGCTACGAGCAGTACTTC
clone size: many
V gene: TRBV10-3
J gene: TRBJ2-7
D gene: .

CDR3 protein: CTARVDGDQYF
CDR3 DNA: TGCACTGCTAGAGTTGACGGCGACCAGTACTTC
clone size: once
V gene: TRBV20-1
J gene: TRBJ2-4
D gene: .

CDR3 protein: CASSPLAGGPGTQYF
CDR3 DNA: TGTGCCAGCAGCCCTCTAGCGGGGGGGCCCGGGACCCAGTACTTC
clone size: few
V gene: TRBV28
J gene: TRBJ2-5
D gene: TRBD2

CDR3 protein: CASSSFGGGGADTQYF
CDR3 DNA: TGCGCCAGCAGCTCTTTCGGCGGCGGGGGGGCGGATACGCAGTATTTT
clone size: many
V gene: TRBV5-1
J gene: TRBJ2-3
D gene: TRBD2

CDR3 protein: CASSHTRTGGYNEQFF
CDR3 DNA: TGTGCCAGCAGCCATACCAGGACAGGGGGGTACAATGAGCAGTTCTTC
clone size: .
V gene: TRBV3-1
J gene: TRBJ2-1
D gene: TRBD1

CDR3 protein: CASSPVGQGGSNQPQHF
CDR3 DNA: TGTGCCAGCTCACCAGTGGGACAGGGTGGGAGCAATCAGCCCCAGCATTTT
clone size: many
V gene: TRBV18
J gene: TRBJ1-5
D gene: TRBD1

CDR3 protein: CASSLKGRAGSKTQYF
CDR3 DNA: TGTGCCAGCAGCTTAAAGGGCCGGGCAGGGAGTAAGACCCAGTACTTC
clone size: .
V gene: TRBV7-3
J gene: TRBJ2-5
D gene: .

CDR3 protein: CASSLVAGKIPEAFF
CDR3 DNA: TGTGCCAGCAGCTTAGTGGCAGGGAAGATCCCTGAAGCTTTCTTT
clone size: many
V gene: TRBV7-8
J gene: TRBJ1-1
D gene: .

CDR3 protein: CASSDSYLVNTGELFF
CDR3 DNA: TGTGCCAGCAGTGACTCCTACCTAGTGAACACCGGGGAGCTGTTTTTT
clone size: few
V gene: TRBV25-1
J gene: TRBJ2-2
D gene: .

CDR3 protein: CASSPPKTGELFF
CDR3 DNA: TGTGCCAGCAGCCCCCCAAAGACCGGGGAGCTGTTTTTT
clone size: .
V gene: TRBV7-3
J gene: TRBJ2-2
D gene: .

CDR3 protein: CASSPGRDGYGYTF
CDR3 DNA: TGTGCCAGCTCACCGGGGCGGGACGGCTATGGCTACACCTTC
clone size: many
V gene: TRBV18
J gene: TRBJ1-2
D gene: .

CDR3 protein: CSASKVIPSYEQYF
CDR3 DNA: TGCAGTGCTAGCAAGGTCATACCCTCCTACGAGCAGTACTTC
clone size: many
V gene: TRBV20-1
J gene: TRBJ2-7
D gene: .

CDR3 protein: CASSHGQGRGETQYF
CDR3 DNA: TGTGCCAGCAGTCACGGACAGGGTCGGGGAGAGACCCAGTACTTC
clone size: many
V gene: TRBV7-7
J gene: TRBJ2-5
D gene: TRBD1

CDR3 protein: CASSLWGQGASQPQHF
CDR3 DNA: TGTGCCAGCAGCTTGTGGGGACAGGGGGCGAGTCAGCCCCAGCATTTT
clone size: .
V gene: TRBV5-6
J gene: TRBJ1-5
D gene: TRBD1

CDR3 protein: CSVAGGLAGELIITDTQYF
CDR3 DNA: TGCAGCGTTGCAGGCGGACTAGCGGGGGAGCTAATAATCACAGATACGCAGTATTTT
clone size: .
V gene: TRBV29-1
J gene: TRBJ2-3
D gene: TRBD2

CDR3 protein: CASSWNGDSVKGGYTF
CDR3 DNA: TGCGCCAGCAGCTGGAACGGGGACAGCGTAAAGGGTGGCTACACCTTC
clone size: many
V gene: TRBV5-1
J gene: TRBJ1-2
D gene: TRBD1